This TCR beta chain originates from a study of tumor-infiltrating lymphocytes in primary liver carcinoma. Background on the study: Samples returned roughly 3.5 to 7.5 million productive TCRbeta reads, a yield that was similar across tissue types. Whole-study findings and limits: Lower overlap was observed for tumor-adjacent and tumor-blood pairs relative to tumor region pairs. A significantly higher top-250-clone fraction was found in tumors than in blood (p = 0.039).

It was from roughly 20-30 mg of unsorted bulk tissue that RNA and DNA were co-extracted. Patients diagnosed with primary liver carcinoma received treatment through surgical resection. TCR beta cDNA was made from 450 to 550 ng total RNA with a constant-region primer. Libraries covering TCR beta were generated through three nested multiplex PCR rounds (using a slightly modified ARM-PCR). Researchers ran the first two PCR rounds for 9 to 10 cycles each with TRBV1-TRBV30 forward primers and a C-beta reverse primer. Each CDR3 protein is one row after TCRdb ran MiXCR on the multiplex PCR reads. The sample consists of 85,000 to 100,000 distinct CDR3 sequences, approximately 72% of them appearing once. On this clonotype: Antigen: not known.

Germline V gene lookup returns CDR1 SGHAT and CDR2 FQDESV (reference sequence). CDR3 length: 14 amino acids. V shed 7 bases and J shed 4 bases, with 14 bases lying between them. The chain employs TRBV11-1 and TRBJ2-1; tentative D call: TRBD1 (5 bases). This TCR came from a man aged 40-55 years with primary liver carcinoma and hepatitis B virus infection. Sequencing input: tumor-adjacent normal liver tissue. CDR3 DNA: TGTGCCAGCACTTCTAGACAGATGTACAATGAGCAGTTCTTC. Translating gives CASTSRQMYNEQFF.